These 4 T cell receptor beta chains came from one sample sequenced in a study of HIV-infected children after antiretroviral therapy interruption (dated by TCRdb to between 2017 and 2020). The sample's treatment or condition, from its label and the paper: PENTA 11 planned treatment interruption arm or continuous ART arm. The receptor library was made with 3' RACE. Sequencer: Illumina MiSeq. TCR libraries were built from RNA using a 3' RACE protocol with unique molecular identifiers to correct PCR amplification bias. TCRdb cleaned the public reads at Q25 with fastp, built clones with MiXCR and kept in-frame beta chains. Identical CDR3 proteins give one entry, which carries the most common genes and DNA. This sample comprises 70,000 to 90,000 distinct CDR3 sequences, about 6.3% of them detected only once. Around 1.1% of the sample is held by the ten biggest clonotypes. The sequencing here drew on CD45RA+ CD4+ T cells from PBMCs, pooled from several time points, taken from a donor given antiretroviral therapy, either interrupted or continuous. The intended sense of this specimen's cell subset or site label: naive CD4+ CD45RA+ CD45RO- T cells. These receptors were taken from a pool of human donors with HIV.

This clonotype was seen repeatedly, ten times or more. This chain connects TRBV29-1 to TRBJ1-4; no firm D call. With 4 bases removed from V and 0 bases from J, the gap between germline ends came to 9 bases. Per the germline V gene, CDR1 is SQVTM and CDR2 is ANQGSEA. CDR3 size: 14 residues. The DNA for the CDR3 is TGCAGCGTTGTGGGAGCCCCAACTAATGAAAAACTGTTTTTT. Translating gives CSVVGAPTNEKLFF.

This clonotype has ten or more counts. The gene calls are TRBV20-1 and TRBJ2-5, with 9 bases matching TRBD1. Germline V gene lookup returns CDR1 DFQATT and CDR2 SNEGSKA (reference sequence). V gave up 5 bases and J gave up 7 bases; unmatched junction bases: 11. The CDR3 loop spans 14 amino acids. The CDR3: CSASRGGQGRTQYF. Written as DNA, the CDR3 is TGCAGTGCTTCAAGGGGGGGACAGGGAAGGACCCAGTACTTC.

Details on this clonotype: One base away lies a much larger clone, so this may be a sequencing read error. The V and J genes are TRBV7-2 and TRBJ2-5; 9 bases match TRBD1. V shed 7 bases, J shed 2 bases, and the junction held 11 bases outside the gene matches. Germline assignment: CDR1 SGHTA and CDR2 FQGNSA. This CDR3 has 16 amino acids. CDR3 in amino acids: CASISVWDRAQETQYF. As DNA, the CDR3 is TGTGCCAGCATCTCGGTGTGGGACAGGGCACAAGAGACCCAGTACTTC. Filled out from reference TRBV7-2 and TRBJ2-5, the complete variable domain reads GAGVSQSPSNKVTEKGKDVELRCDPISGHTALYWYRQSLGQGLEFLIYFQGNSAPDKSGLPSDRFSAERTGGSVSTLTIQRTQQEDSAVYLCASISVWDRAQETQYFGPGTRLLVL.

Many counts were recorded for this clonotype. This chain joins TRBV18 and TRBJ2-7; either TRBD1 or TRBD2 may fit D (5 bases each). Germline V gene lookup returns CDR1 KGHSH and CDR2 LQKENI. Trimming pared 2 bases from V and 2 bases from J, leaving 10 bases between. The CDR3 length is 14 residues. The CDR3: CASSPTGPTYEQYF. The CDR3 coding sequence is TGTGCCAGCTCACCAACGGGGCCTACCTACGAGCAGTACTTC.